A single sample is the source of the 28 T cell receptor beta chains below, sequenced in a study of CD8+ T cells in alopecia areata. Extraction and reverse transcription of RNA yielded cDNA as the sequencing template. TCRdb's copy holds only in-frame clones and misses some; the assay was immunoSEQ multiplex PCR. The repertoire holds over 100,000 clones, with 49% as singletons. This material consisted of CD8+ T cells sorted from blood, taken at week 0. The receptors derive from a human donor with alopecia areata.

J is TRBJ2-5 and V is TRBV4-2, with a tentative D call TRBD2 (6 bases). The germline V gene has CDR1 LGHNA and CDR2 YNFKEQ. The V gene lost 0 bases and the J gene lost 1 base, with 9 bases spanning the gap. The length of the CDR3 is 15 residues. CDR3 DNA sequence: TGTGCCAGCAGCCAAGATCGGGGGAGCCAAGAGACCCAGTACTTC. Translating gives CASSQDRGSQETQYF.

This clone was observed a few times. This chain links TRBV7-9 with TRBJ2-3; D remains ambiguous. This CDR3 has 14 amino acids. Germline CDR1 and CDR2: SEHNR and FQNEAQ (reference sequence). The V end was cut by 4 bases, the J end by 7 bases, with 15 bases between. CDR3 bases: TGTGCCAGCAGCTCCAGACTGGAACCAAATACGCAGTATTTT. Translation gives CASSSRLEPNTQYF. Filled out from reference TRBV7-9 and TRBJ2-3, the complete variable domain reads DTGVSQNPRHKITKRGQNVTFRCDPISEHNRLYWYRQTLGQGPEFLTYFQNEAQLEKSRLLSDRFSAERPKGSFSTLEIQRTEQGDSAMYLCASSSRLEPNTQYFGPGTRLTVL.

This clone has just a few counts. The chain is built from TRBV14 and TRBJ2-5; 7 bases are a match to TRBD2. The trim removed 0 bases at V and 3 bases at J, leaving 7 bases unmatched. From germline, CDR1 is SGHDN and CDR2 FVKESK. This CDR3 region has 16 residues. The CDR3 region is CASSQDFRLAKETQYF. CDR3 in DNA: TGTGCCAGCAGCCAAGATTTCCGACTAGCCAAAGAGACCCAGTACTTC. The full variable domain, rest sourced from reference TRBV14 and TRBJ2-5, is EAGVTQFPSHSVIEKGQTVTLRCDPISGHDNLYWYRRVMGKEIKFLLHFVKESKQDESGMPNNRFLAERTGGTYSTLKVQPAELEDSGVYFCASSQDFRLAKETQYFGPGTRLLVL.

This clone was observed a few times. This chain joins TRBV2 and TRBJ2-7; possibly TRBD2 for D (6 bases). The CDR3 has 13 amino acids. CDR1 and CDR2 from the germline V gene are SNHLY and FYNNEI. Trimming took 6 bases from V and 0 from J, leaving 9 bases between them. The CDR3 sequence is CASRDSGSYEQYF. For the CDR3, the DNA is TGTGCCAGCAGAGATAGCGGCTCCTACGAGCAGTACTTC.

Here the CDR3 reads CSVPVTGELFF. The CDR3 nucleotides read TGCAGCGTCCCGGTCACCGGGGAGCTGTTTTTT. The gene calls are TRBV29-1 and TRBJ2-2; D not certain. Trimming left V 6 bases short and J 4 bases short, with 6 bases between. Germline CDR1 SQVTM, CDR2 ANQGSEA. The CDR3 is 11 residues long.

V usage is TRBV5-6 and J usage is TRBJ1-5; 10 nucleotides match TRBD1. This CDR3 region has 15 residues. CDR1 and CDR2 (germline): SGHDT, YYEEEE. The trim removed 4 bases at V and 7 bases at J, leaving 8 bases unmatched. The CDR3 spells CASSRQGARGQPQHF. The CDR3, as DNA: TGTGCCAGCAGCCGACAGGGGGCTAGAGGGCAGCCCCAGCATTTT. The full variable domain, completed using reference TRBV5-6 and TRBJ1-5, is DAGVTQSPTHLIKTRGQQVTLRCSPKSGHDTVSWYQQALGQGPQFIFQYYEEEERQRGNFPDRFSGHQFPNYSSELNVNALLLGDSALYLCASSRQGARGQPQHFGDGTRLSIL.

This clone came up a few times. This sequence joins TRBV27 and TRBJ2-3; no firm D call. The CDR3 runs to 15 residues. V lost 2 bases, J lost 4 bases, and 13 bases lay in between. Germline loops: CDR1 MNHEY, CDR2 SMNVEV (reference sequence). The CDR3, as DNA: TGTGCCAGCAGTTTAGTAAGCCGTAGGGCAGATACGCAGTATTTT. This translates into CASSLVSRRADTQYF.

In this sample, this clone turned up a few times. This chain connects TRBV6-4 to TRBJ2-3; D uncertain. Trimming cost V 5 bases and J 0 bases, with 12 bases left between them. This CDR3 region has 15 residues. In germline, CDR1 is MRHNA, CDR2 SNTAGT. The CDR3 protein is CASSLQTASTDTQYF. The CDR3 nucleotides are TGTGCCAGCAGTCTACAGACCGCTAGCACAGATACGCAGTATTTT.

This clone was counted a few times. CDR3 bases: TGTGCCATCAGTGGACAGGAGCAGGACTATGGCTACACCTTC. Translating it yields CAISGQEQDYGYTF. The V and J genes are TRBV10-3 and TRBJ1-2; TRBD1 might be the D (6 bases). The CDR3 spans 14 residues. Trimming left V 4 bases short and J 3 bases short, with 12 bases between. Germline V lookup: CDR1 ENHRY, CDR2 SYGVKD.

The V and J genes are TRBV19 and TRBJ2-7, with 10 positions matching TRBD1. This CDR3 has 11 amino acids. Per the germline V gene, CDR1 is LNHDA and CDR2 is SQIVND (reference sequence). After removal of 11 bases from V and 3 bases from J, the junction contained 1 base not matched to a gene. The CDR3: CAWTGGYEQYF. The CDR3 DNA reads TGTGCCTGGACAGGGGGCTACGAGCAGTACTTC.

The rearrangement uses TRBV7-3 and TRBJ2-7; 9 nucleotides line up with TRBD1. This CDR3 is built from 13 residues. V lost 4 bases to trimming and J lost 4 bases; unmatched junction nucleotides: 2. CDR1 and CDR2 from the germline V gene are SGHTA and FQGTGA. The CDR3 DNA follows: TGTGCCAGCAGCTCGACAGGGGGGTACGAGCAGTACTTC. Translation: CASSSTGGYEQYF.

In DNA, the CDR3 is TGTGCCAGCAGCCCGGAGGCAGGGCACGAGCAGTACTTC. The encoded protein is CASSPEAGHEQYF. J is TRBJ2-7 and V is TRBV5-6; tentatively, D is TRBD1 or TRBD2 (5 bases each). Per germline, CDR1 SGHDT and CDR2 YYEEEE. Trimming took 4 bases from V and 5 from J, leaving 13 bases between them. The CDR3 loop spans 13 amino acids.

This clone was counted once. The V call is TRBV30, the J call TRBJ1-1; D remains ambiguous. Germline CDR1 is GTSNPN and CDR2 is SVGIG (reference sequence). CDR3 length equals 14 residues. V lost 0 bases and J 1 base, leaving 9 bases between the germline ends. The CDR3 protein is CAWSVGPPNTEAFF. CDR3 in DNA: TGTGCCTGGAGTGTTGGGCCCCCGAACACTGAAGCTTTCTTT.

The CDR3 loop is CAISGGDETQYF. In DNA, the CDR3 is TGTGCCATCAGTGGGGGGGATGAGACCCAGTACTTC. The rearrangement uses TRBV10-3 and TRBJ2-5, with TRBD2 as a possible D gene (6 bases). Looked up from germline, CDR1 is ENHRY and CDR2 is SYGVKD. V was trimmed by 4 bases and J by 5 bases, leaving 8 bases between them. The CDR3 contains 12 residues.

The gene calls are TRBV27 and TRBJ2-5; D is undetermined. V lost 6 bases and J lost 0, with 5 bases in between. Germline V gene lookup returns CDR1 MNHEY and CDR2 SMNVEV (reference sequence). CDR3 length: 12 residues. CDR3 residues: CASRDDQETQYF. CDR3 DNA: TGTGCCAGCAGGGACGACCAAGAGACCCAGTACTTC.

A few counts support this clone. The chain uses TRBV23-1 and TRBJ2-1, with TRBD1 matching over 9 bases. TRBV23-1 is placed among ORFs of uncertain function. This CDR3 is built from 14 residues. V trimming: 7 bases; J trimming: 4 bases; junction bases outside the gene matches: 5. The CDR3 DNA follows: TGCGCCAGCACCCGGACAGGGGCGTACAATGAGCAGTTCTTC. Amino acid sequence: CASTRTGAYNEQFF.

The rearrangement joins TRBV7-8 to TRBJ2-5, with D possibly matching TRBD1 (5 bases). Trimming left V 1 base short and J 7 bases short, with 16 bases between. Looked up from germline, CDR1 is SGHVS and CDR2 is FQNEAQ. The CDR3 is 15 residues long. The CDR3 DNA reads TGTGCCAGCAGCTTAGTGAAGGGGATCGGTGGGACCCAGTACTTC. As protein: CASSLVKGIGGTQYF.

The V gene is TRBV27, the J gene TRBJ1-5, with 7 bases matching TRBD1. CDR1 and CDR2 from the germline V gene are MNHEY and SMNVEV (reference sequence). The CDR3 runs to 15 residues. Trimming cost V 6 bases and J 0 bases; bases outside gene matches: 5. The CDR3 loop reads CASRDRAYSNQPQHF. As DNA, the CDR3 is TGTGCCAGCAGAGACAGGGCTTATAGCAATCAGCCCCAGCATTTT.

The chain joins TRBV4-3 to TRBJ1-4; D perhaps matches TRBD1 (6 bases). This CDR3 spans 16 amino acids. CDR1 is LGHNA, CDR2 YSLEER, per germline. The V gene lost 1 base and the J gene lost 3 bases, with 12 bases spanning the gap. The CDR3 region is CASSQVQGTSNEKLFF. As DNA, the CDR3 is TGCGCCAGCAGCCAAGTCCAGGGGACGTCTAATGAAAAACTGTTTTTT.

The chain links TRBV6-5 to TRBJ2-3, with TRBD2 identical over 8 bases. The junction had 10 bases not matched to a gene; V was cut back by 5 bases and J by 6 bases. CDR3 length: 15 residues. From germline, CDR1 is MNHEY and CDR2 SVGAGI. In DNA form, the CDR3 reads TGTGCCAGCAGTCCAGAAAGCGGGGGTCGGGATACGCAGTATTTT. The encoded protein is CASSPESGGRDTQYF.

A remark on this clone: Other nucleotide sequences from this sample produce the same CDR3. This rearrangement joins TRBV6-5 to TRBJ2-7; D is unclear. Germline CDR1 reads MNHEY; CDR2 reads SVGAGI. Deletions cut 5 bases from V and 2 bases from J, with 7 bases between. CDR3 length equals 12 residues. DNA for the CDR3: TGTGCCAGCAGTCCTGGACCCTACGAGCAGTACTTC. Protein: CASSPGPYEQYF.

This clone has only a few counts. Here the CDR3 reads CASSEKRQGGNQPQHF. The CDR3 DNA follows: TGTGCCAGCAGTGAAAAACGACAGGGGGGCAATCAGCCCCAGCATTTT. The chain recombines TRBV25-1 with TRBJ1-5; 9 bases align to TRBD1. V was clipped by 2 bases and J by 2 bases; unmatched bases: 4. Germline CDR1 and CDR2: MGHDK and SYGVNS. This CDR3 spans 16 amino acids.

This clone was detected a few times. CDR3 protein: CASSLDPSLAQHF. DNA of the CDR3: TGTGCCAGCAGCTTAGATCCCTCATTGGCCCAGCATTTT. This chain uses TRBV7-9 with TRBJ1-5; no clear D gene. With 1 base removed from V and 11 bases from J, the gap between germline ends came to 12 bases. The germline CDR1 and CDR2 sequences are SEHNR and FQNEAQ (reference sequence). The CDR3 is 13 amino acids.

The DNA for the CDR3 is TGTGCCAGCAGTTGGGGTCTTACCGGGGAGCTGTTTTTT. Residues: CASSWGLTGELFF. The chain joins TRBV27 to TRBJ2-2; D gene uncertain. Germline CDR1 and CDR2: MNHEY and SMNVEV (reference sequence). CDR3 size: 13 residues. The ends were cut back, 4 bases at V and 5 bases at J, with 8 bases in the middle.

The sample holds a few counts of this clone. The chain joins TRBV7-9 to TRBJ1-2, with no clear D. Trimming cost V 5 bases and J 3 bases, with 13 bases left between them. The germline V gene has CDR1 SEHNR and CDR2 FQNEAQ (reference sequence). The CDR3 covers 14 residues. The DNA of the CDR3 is TGTGCCAGCAGCCCGGGCTCCTGGGACTATGGCTACACCTTC. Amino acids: CASSPGSWDYGYTF.

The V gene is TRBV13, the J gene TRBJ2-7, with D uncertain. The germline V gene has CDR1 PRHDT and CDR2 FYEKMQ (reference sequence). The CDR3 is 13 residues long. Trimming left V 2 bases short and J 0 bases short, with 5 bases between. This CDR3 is CASSLISSYEQYF. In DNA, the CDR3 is TGTGCCAGCAGCTTAATAAGCTCCTACGAGCAGTACTTC.

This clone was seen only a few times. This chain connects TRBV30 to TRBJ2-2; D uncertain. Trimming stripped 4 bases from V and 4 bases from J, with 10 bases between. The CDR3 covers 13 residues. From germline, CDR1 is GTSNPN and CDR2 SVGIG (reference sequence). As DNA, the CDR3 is TGTGCCTGGACGGGCAGCCTCACCGGGGAGCTGTTTTTT. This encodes CAWTGSLTGELFF.

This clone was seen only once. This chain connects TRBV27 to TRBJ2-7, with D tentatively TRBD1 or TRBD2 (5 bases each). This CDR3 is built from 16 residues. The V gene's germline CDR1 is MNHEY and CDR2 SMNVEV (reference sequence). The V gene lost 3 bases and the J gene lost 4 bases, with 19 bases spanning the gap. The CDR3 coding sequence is TGTGCCAGCAGTTTGCTTGACGGGACGACCCTTTACGAGCAGTACTTC. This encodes CASSLLDGTTLYEQYF.